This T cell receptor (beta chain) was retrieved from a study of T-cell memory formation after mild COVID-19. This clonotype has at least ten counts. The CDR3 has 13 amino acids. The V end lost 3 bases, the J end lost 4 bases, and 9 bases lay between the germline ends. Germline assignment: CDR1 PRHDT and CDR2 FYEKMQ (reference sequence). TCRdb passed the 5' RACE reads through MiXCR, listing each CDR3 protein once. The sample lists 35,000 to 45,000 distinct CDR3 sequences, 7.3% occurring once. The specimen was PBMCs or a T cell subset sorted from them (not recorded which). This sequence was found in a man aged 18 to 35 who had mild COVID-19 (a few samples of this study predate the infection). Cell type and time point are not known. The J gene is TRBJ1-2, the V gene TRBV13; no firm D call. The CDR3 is CASSLDVLYGYTF. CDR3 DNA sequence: TGTGCCAGCAGCTTGGACGTTCTCTATGGCTACACCTTC. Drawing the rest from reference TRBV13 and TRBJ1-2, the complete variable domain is AAGVIQSPRHLIKEKRETATLKCYPIPRHDTVYWYQQGPGQDPQFLISFYEKMQSDKGSIPDRFSAQQFSDYHSELNMSSLELGDSALYFCASSLDVLYGYTFGSGTRLTVV.